One T cell receptor beta chain is described in this entry. The sample is drawn from a study of T-cell memory formation after mild COVID-19. TCRdb reprocessed the 5' RACE reads via MiXCR and lists one record per CDR3 protein. The profile shows 250,000 to 300,000 distinct CDR3 sequences, roughly 17% of them singletons. The germline V and J ends were trimmed by 2 bases and 3 bases, with 4 bases remaining between them. The CDR3 length is 12 residues. Germline lookup yields CDR1 SGDLS and CDR2 YYNGEE. The sequencing input was PBMCs or a T cell subset sorted from them (not recorded which). The chain links TRBV9 to TRBJ2-3; D is undetermined. The receptor comes from a man between 18 and 35 years old who had mild COVID-19 (a few samples of this study predate the infection). Cell type and time point are not known. This chain's CDR3 is CASSVGTDTQYF. The CDR3 DNA follows: TGTGCCAGCAGCGTTGGAACAGATACGCAGTATTTT.